These 29 T cell receptor beta chains came from one sample sequenced in a study of control samples from healthy donors and cancer patients. The repertoire was sequenced with immunoSEQ multiplex PCR; TCRdb's copy has only in-frame clones and lacks some. The sample yields some 160,000 clones, around 90% seen once. The sequenced material came from blood. These receptors originate from a young man in good health.

The rearrangement joins TRBV19 to TRBJ2-1; D perhaps matches TRBD2 (6 bases). This CDR3 contains 11 residues. Trimming took off 8 bases at V and 10 bases at J, with 12 bases between the two ends. Germline CDR1 LNHDA, CDR2 SQIVND (reference sequence). CDR3 sequence reads: CASGEEDEQFF. DNA of the CDR3: TGTGCCAGTGGGGAGGAGGACGAGCAGTTCTTC.

In this sample, this clone turned up once. This chain uses TRBV6-4 with TRBJ1-2, with 7 nucleotides matching TRBD1. The CDR3 consists of 12 residues. Trimming took 9 bases from V and 4 from J; bases not matched to a gene: 5. Germline CDR1 is MRHNA and CDR2 is SNTAGT. The CDR3 is CARQDRVYGYTF. The CDR3 coding sequence is TGTGCCAGACAAGACAGGGTCTATGGCTACACCTTC.

The gene calls are TRBV11-1 and TRBJ2-3, with D perhaps assigned TRBD1 or TRBD2 (5 bases each). With 4 bases removed from V and 2 bases from J, the gap between germline ends came to 10 bases. Germline lookup yields CDR1 SGHAT and CDR2 FQDESV (reference sequence). The CDR3 contains 14 residues. The CDR3 bases are TGTGCCAGCAGCTGGGACGCGGTCACAGATACGCAGTATTTT. Encoded protein: CASSWDAVTDTQYF.

This chain links TRBV27 with TRBJ2-7; no clear D. The CDR3 has 14 residues. V gave up 7 bases and J gave up 2 bases, with 15 bases separating them. Germline values: CDR1 MNHEY, CDR2 SMNVEV (reference sequence). The CDR3 is CASTALGGTYEQYF. The CDR3 nucleotides are TGTGCCAGCACTGCCCTAGGTGGGACCTACGAGCAGTACTTC.

The V and J genes are TRBV7-9 and TRBJ1-2; 8 bases are a match to TRBD1. The V gene's germline CDR1 is SEHNR and CDR2 FQNEAQ (reference sequence). The CDR3 sequence is 15 residues long. The V and J ends lost 3 bases and 5 bases, in that order; junction bases with no gene match: 8. CDR3 loop: CASSFGGTGGYGYTF. CDR3 coding DNA: TGTGCCAGCAGCTTCGGAGGGACAGGAGGATATGGCTACACCTTC.

The J gene is TRBJ1-1, the V gene TRBV18, with TRBD1 matching 7 bases. CDR1 is KGHSH, CDR2 LQKENI, per germline. The V gene end was trimmed by 4 bases and the J gene end by 5 bases; junction bases not matched to a gene: 16. CDR3 size: 17 residues. The CDR3 DNA sequence: TGTGCCAGCTCACGCCGGGACAGCGAAACACGGGGGACTGAAGCTTTCTTT. Protein: CASSRRDSETRGTEAFF.

The rearrangement uses TRBV4-3 and TRBJ2-7; D not certain. CDR1 LGHNA and CDR2 YSLEER come from the germline V gene. V lost 0 bases and J 3 bases, leaving 9 bases between the germline ends. The CDR3 contains 14 residues. CDR3 sequence: CASSQEERYYEQYF. The CDR3 DNA sequence: TGCGCCAGCAGCCAAGAGGAAAGATACTACGAGCAGTACTTC.

DNA of the CDR3: TGTGCCAGCAGTGAAAGGGGGCGGGATACGCAGTATTTT. Translating it yields CASSERGRDTQYF. This chain links TRBV6-1 with TRBJ2-3; 7 bases are shared with TRBD1. CDR3 length: 13 amino acids. Germline CDR1 reads MNHNS; CDR2 reads SASEGT. Trimming at V came to 2 bases and at J to 6 bases, leaving 2 bases not matched to a gene.

The gene calls are TRBV7-2 and TRBJ2-7; a possible D gene is TRBD1 (5 bases). This CDR3 is 15 amino acids long. Germline V CDR1 and CDR2: SGHTA, FQGNSA. V lost 6 bases to trimming and J lost 2 bases, with 17 bases between them. Here the CDR3 DNA reads TGTGCCAGCAGTTCTCAGGGTAGGAGAACCTACGAGCAGTACTTC. It translates to CASSSQGRRTYEQYF.

The chain employs TRBV11-2 and TRBJ2-2, with D unresolved. CDR1 and CDR2 from the germline V gene are SGHAT and FQNNGV. This CDR3 spans 16 amino acids. V lost 3 bases to trimming and J lost 0 bases, with 11 bases between them. In DNA form, the CDR3 reads TGTGCCAGCAGCTTGATAACTATCGCGAACACCGGGGAGCTGTTTTTT. It yields the protein CASSLITIANTGELFF.

The chain has TRBV5-6 and TRBJ2-3; D gene uncertain. Germline V gene data show CDR1 as SGHDT and CDR2 as YYEEEE. CDR3 size: 12 residues. V was shortened by 3 bases and J by 4 bases, with 6 bases between the two germline ends. CDR3 residues: CASSYGPDTQYF. In DNA form, the CDR3 reads TGTGCCAGCAGCTACGGGCCAGATACGCAGTATTTT.

V gene TRBV12-3 or TRBV12-4 combines with J gene TRBJ1-1; D gene ambiguous. Trimming removed 7 bases at V and 5 bases at J, with 11 bases between. The CDR3 spans 12 residues. In DNA form, the CDR3 reads TGTGCCAGCACCCGCCTGTGGACTGAAGCTTTCTTT. Its protein product is CASTRLWTEAFF.

V is TRBV6-5 and J is TRBJ1-5, with 7 positions matching TRBD1. The CDR3 contains 15 residues. CDR1 MNHEY and CDR2 SVGAGI come from the germline V gene. Trimming took 5 bases from V and 0 from J; bases not matched to a gene: 4. CDR3 loop: CASSRTGNSNQPQHF. The CDR3 bases are TGTGCCAGCAGTAGGACAGGCAATAGCAATCAGCCCCAGCATTTT.

The chain has TRBV18 and TRBJ2-5, with D perhaps TRBD1 or TRBD2 (5 bases each). This CDR3 is 14 amino acids long. V was pared by 5 bases and J by 1 base, with 11 bases between. Germline V gene lookup returns CDR1 KGHSH and CDR2 LQKENI. As DNA, the CDR3 is TGTGCCAGCTCAACCCGGGACCCCCAAGAGACCCAGTACTTC. Its protein product is CASSTRDPQETQYF.

The chain uses TRBV27 and TRBJ2-6; D not resolved. Germline V CDR1 and CDR2: MNHEY, SMNVEV (reference sequence). CDR3 length: 15 residues. V was shortened by 4 bases and J by 2 bases, with 9 bases between the two germline ends. CDR3 sequence: CASSYLGTGANVLTF. CDR3 in DNA: TGTGCCAGCAGTTATTTGGGGACTGGGGCCAACGTCCTGACTTTC.

The rearrangement uses TRBV14 and TRBJ2-7; 8 positions agree with TRBD1. Trimming took 1 base from V and 5 from J; bases not matched to a gene: 7. The CDR3 is 15 amino acids. The germline V gene encodes CDR1 SGHDN and CDR2 FVKESK. The CDR3 spells CASSQVFQGAHEQYF. The CDR3 nucleotides are TGTGCCAGCAGCCAAGTTTTTCAGGGGGCCCACGAGCAGTACTTC. The full variable domain, rest sourced from reference TRBV14 and TRBJ2-7, is EAGVTQFPSHSVIEKGQTVTLRCDPISGHDNLYWYRRVMGKEIKFLLHFVKESKQDESGMPNNRFLAERTGGTYSTLKVQPAELEDSGVYFCASSQVFQGAHEQYFGPGTRLTVT.

The chain joins TRBV20-1 to TRBJ1-5; D perhaps matches TRBD1 (6 bases). V was clipped by 3 bases and J by 5 bases, with 20 bases between them. The CDR3 extends over 16 amino acids. Germline V gene data show CDR1 as DFQATT and CDR2 as SNEGSKA (reference sequence). CDR3 coding DNA: TGCAGTGCTAGTGAACCGGGGGCGCGGCCGGATCAGCCCCAGCATTTT. Translated, it gives CSASEPGARPDQPQHF.

This clone was found once. The chain carries TRBV27 and TRBJ1-1; 7 bases are shared with TRBD1. The CDR3 runs to 14 residues. V was pared by 3 bases and J by 3 bases, with 4 bases of the junction left unmatched. Germline CDR1 is MNHEY and CDR2 is SMNVEV (reference sequence). CDR3 sequence: CASSFRQGYTEAFF. The DNA for the CDR3 is TGTGCCAGCAGTTTTCGACAGGGCTACACTGAAGCTTTCTTT.

This clone was detected once. The genes are TRBV15 and TRBJ2-3; 8 bases fit TRBD2. In germline, CDR1 is LNHNV, CDR2 YYDKDF (reference sequence). The CDR3 is made up of 17 amino acids. V was clipped by 0 bases and J by 2 bases; unmatched bases: 7. The CDR3 nucleotides read TGTGCCACCAGCAGAGAACTAGCGGCGCAACACACAGATACGCAGTATTTT. This encodes CATSRELAAQHTDTQYF.

The chain recombines TRBV10-3 with TRBJ1-3; D might be TRBD1 (6 bases). Germline loops: CDR1 ENHRY, CDR2 SYGVKD. CDR3 length: 14 residues. Trimming left V 6 bases short and J 1 base short, with 10 bases between. In nucleotides, the CDR3 is TGTGCCATCAGGGACAGCCCGTCTGGAAACACCATATATTTT. Amino acid sequence: CAIRDSPSGNTIYF.

The rearrangement uses TRBV2 and TRBJ2-7; no clear D gene. CDR1 and CDR2 from the germline V gene are SNHLY and FYNNEI. V was clipped by 4 bases and J by 9 bases, with 10 bases between them. The CDR3 extends over 11 amino acids. The CDR3 loop is CASSAKDWQYF. CDR3 nucleotides: TGTGCCAGCAGTGCGAAGGATTGGCAGTACTTC.

The sample holds one count of this clone. The V call is TRBV9, the J call TRBJ2-1; D call uncertain. This CDR3 contains 14 residues. Per the germline V gene, CDR1 is SGDLS and CDR2 is YYNGEE. V gave up 0 bases and J gave up 7 bases, with 11 bases separating them. This CDR3 reads CASSVGSIGNEQFF. CDR3 DNA sequence: TGTGCCAGCAGCGTAGGTAGCATCGGGAATGAGCAGTTCTTC.

This chain links TRBV27 with TRBJ1-6; D gene uncertain. This CDR3 is 13 amino acids long. Germline CDR1 reads MNHEY; CDR2 reads SMNVEV (reference sequence). Trimming pared 0 bases from V and 7 bases from J, leaving 4 bases between. CDR3 bases: TGTGCCAGCAGTTTATCTCTCAATTCACCCCTCCACTTT. Translating it yields CASSLSLNSPLHF.

The chain employs TRBV7-9 and TRBJ1-1; TRBD1 matches 7 bases. The CDR3 length is 19 residues. The junction had 15 bases not matched to a gene; V was cut back by 2 bases and J by 0 bases. CDR1 is SEHNR and CDR2 is FQNEAQ in the germline V gene (reference sequence). This chain's CDR3 is CASSLIRIQGPLLNTEAFF. In DNA, the CDR3 is TGTGCCAGCAGCTTAATCCGAATACAGGGGCCCCTCCTGAACACTGAAGCTTTCTTT.

The V gene is TRBV4-2, the J gene TRBJ1-2; D call uncertain. The germline V gene has CDR1 LGHNA and CDR2 YNFKEQ. With 2 bases removed from V and 3 bases from J, the gap between germline ends came to 10 bases. This CDR3 spans 14 amino acids. The CDR3 spells CASSQLSGYYGYTF. In DNA form, the CDR3 reads TGTGCCAGCAGCCAACTCTCTGGGTACTATGGCTACACCTTC.

The chain has TRBV6-5 and TRBJ2-5, with 8 bases matching TRBD1. V shed 5 bases and J 5 bases; nucleotides not matched to a gene: 10. The CDR3 length is 15 residues. Per germline, CDR1 MNHEY and CDR2 SVGAGI. In nucleotides, the CDR3 is TGTGCCAGCAGTACGTGGCAGGGGGCATCGGAGACCCAGTACTTC. Its protein product is CASSTWQGASETQYF.

This chain connects TRBV6-5 to TRBJ1-5; TRBD1 aligns across 7 bases. The CDR3 sequence is 15 residues long. The germline V gene has CDR1 MNHEY and CDR2 SVGAGI. V was pared by 6 bases and J by 1 base, with 6 bases of the junction left unmatched. CDR3 DNA sequence: TGTGCCAGCAGGACAGGGATCTGGAGCAATCAGCCCCAGCATTTT. Translation gives CASRTGIWSNQPQHF.

This clone has a single count. The J gene is TRBJ1-5, the V gene TRBV3-1 (or the pseudogene TRBV3-2); 7 bases map to TRBD1. V lost 3 bases and J lost 3; bases outside the gene matches: 5. Germline V CDR1 and CDR2: LGHDT, YNNKEL (reference sequence). The CDR3 is made up of 15 amino acids. The CDR3 protein is CASSQRGQFNQPQHF. DNA of the CDR3: TGTGCCAGCAGCCAGAGGGGACAGTTCAATCAGCCCCAGCATTTT.

This chain joins TRBV18 and TRBJ1-1, with D tentatively TRBD1 (5 bases). CDR3 size: 15 residues. With 2 bases removed from V and 11 bases from J, the gap between germline ends came to 21 bases. CDR1 and CDR2 from the germline V gene are KGHSH and LQKENI. The CDR3 loop is CASSPSNAGPAFAFF. The CDR3 coding sequence is TGTGCCAGCTCACCAAGTAATGCAGGGCCAGCGTTCGCTTTCTTT.